The rows below give T cell receptor beta chains drawn from one sample of a study of T-cell reconstitution after alpha-beta-depleted transplantation in children. In TCRdb, the PCR reads were re-called with MiXCR into one record per CDR3 protein. The repertoire holds more than 550,000 distinct CDR3 sequences, with about 10% as singletons. Sequenced material: PBMCs from the stem cell graft donor, taken from the stem cell graft. These receptors were taken from a human donor who donated a stem cell graft to a child with acute myeloid leukemia. Each CDR3 is given with its conserved first and last residue. D genes are given only for firm matches. Size tells how often a clone was seen (once, few, many) or the class of an expanded clone, and some rows leave it out.

d_gene: TRBD2
abundance: few
v_gene: TRBV14
j_gene: TRBJ2-7
CDR3aa: CASSLIAGAGEQYF
CDR3nt: TGTGCCAGCAGCCTCATAGCGGGAGCGGGGGAGCAGTACTTC

d_gene: TRBD2
abundance: .
v_gene: TRBV4-3
j_gene: TRBJ2-7
CDR3aa: CASSQDVASGHYEQYF
CDR3nt: TGCGCCAGCAGCCAAGATGTCGCTAGCGGCCACTACGAGCAGTACTTC

d_gene: TRBD1
abundance: many
v_gene: TRBV12-3/TRBV12-4
j_gene: TRBJ1-1
CDR3aa: CASTKTRDRWEGTEAFF
CDR3nt: TGTGCCAGCACCAAGACACGGGACAGATGGGAGGGCACTGAAGCTTTCTTT

d_gene: TRBD1
abundance: .
v_gene: TRBV6-5
j_gene: TRBJ2-7
CDR3aa: CASSSPGTGVSEQYF
CDR3nt: TGTGCCAGCAGTAGCCCCGGGACAGGGGTATCCGAGCAGTACTTC

d_gene: TRBD2
abundance: many
v_gene: TRBV20-1
j_gene: TRBJ2-5
CDR3aa: CSAQKLAGGRSGETQYF
CDR3nt: TGCAGTGCCCAAAAACTAGCGGGAGGACGCTCGGGGGAGACCCAGTACTTC

d_gene: .
abundance: .
v_gene: TRBV3-1
j_gene: TRBJ1-2
CDR3aa: CASSQASSNYGYTF
CDR3nt: TGTGCCAGCAGCCAAGCCAGCTCTAACTATGGCTACACCTTC

d_gene: TRBD1
abundance: many
v_gene: TRBV7-2
j_gene: TRBJ1-5
CDR3aa: CASSYEGQGGQPQHF
CDR3nt: TGTGCCAGCAGCTACGAGGGACAGGGAGGTCAGCCCCAGCATTTT

d_gene: .
abundance: many
v_gene: TRBV6-2/TRBV6-3
j_gene: TRBJ1-1
CDR3aa: CASSYVRGEFATEAFF
CDR3nt: TGTGCCAGCAGTTACGTTCGGGGGGAATTCGCCACTGAAGCTTTCTTT

d_gene: TRBD2
abundance: .
v_gene: TRBV7-3
j_gene: TRBJ2-3
CDR3aa: CASSFGGSSSDTQYF
CDR3nt: TGTGCCAGCAGCTTCGGGGGGAGTTCCTCAGATACGCAGTATTTT

d_gene: .
abundance: .
v_gene: TRBV7-2
j_gene: TRBJ2-1
CDR3aa: CASSPPSAEQFF
CDR3nt: TGTGCCAGCAGCCCCCCTTCCGCCGAGCAGTTCTTC

d_gene: TRBD1
abundance: few
v_gene: TRBV5-1
j_gene: TRBJ2-1
CDR3aa: CASSLTGTDYNEQFF
CDR3nt: TGCGCCAGCAGCTTAACCGGGACAGATTACAATGAGCAGTTCTTC

d_gene: TRBD1
abundance: few
v_gene: TRBV12-5
j_gene: TRBJ2-1
CDR3aa: CASAPDRASNEQFF
CDR3nt: TGTGCTAGTGCCCCGGACAGGGCCTCCAATGAGCAGTTCTTC

d_gene: .
abundance: .
v_gene: TRBV29-1
j_gene: TRBJ2-3
CDR3aa: CSVRVSGNQIAQYF
CDR3nt: TGCAGCGTGAGGGTGTCCGGGAATCAAATAGCGCAGTATTTT

d_gene: .
abundance: few
v_gene: TRBV11-1
j_gene: TRBJ1-5
CDR3aa: CASSSQGWDVSAQPQHF
CDR3nt: TGTGCCAGCAGCTCCCAAGGTTGGGACGTAAGTGCTCAGCCCCAGCATTTT

d_gene: .
abundance: .
v_gene: TRBV30
j_gene: TRBJ1-5
CDR3aa: CAWSAGTFVNQPQHF
CDR3nt: TGTGCCTGGAGCGCAGGGACGTTTGTTAATCAGCCCCAGCATTTT

d_gene: .
abundance: few
v_gene: TRBV7-2
j_gene: TRBJ2-4
CDR3aa: CASSNGLAKNIQYF
CDR3nt: TGTGCCAGCAGCAATGGACTAGCCAAAAACATTCAGTACTTC

d_gene: TRBD2
abundance: .
v_gene: TRBV7-9
j_gene: TRBJ2-7
CDR3aa: CASSPVTSGLSYEQYF
CDR3nt: TGTGCCAGCAGCCCAGTTACTAGCGGACTCTCCTACGAGCAGTACTTC

d_gene: TRBD2
abundance: few
v_gene: TRBV28
j_gene: TRBJ2-7
CDR3aa: CASSQETGLGAYEQYF
CDR3nt: TGTGCCAGCAGCCAGGAGACGGGACTAGGGGCCTACGAGCAGTACTTC

d_gene: .
abundance: .
v_gene: TRBV7-2
j_gene: TRBJ2-1
CDR3aa: CASSSPRGVPWWKQFF
CDR3nt: TGTGCCAGCAGCTCCCCTAGAGGGGTCCCATGGTGGAAGCAGTTCTTC

d_gene: .
abundance: few
v_gene: TRBV4-2
j_gene: TRBJ2-1
CDR3aa: CASRLGDWEQFF
CDR3nt: TGTGCCAGCAGATTGGGGGACTGGGAGCAGTTCTTC

d_gene: .
abundance: few
v_gene: TRBV7-2
j_gene: TRBJ2-5
CDR3aa: CASSLAGFGGETQYF
CDR3nt: TGTGCCAGCAGCTTAGCTGGGTTTGGTGGAGAGACCCAGTACTTC

d_gene: .
abundance: .
v_gene: TRBV29-1
j_gene: TRBJ1-1
CDR3aa: CSAAGQLNTEAFF
CDR3nt: TGCAGCGCAGCAGGACAGTTGAACACTGAAGCTTTCTTT

d_gene: .
abundance: many
v_gene: TRBV14
j_gene: TRBJ2-2
CDR3aa: CASSQGHFRTGELFF
CDR3nt: TGTGCCAGCAGCCAAGGACATTTTCGAACCGGGGAGCTGTTTTTT

d_gene: .
abundance: few
v_gene: TRBV6-2/TRBV6-3
j_gene: TRBJ2-1
CDR3aa: CASSRAGVNPSTRPSSYNEQFF
CDR3nt: TGTGCCAGCAGTCGGGCCGGGGTCAATCCCTCCACACGACCCAGCTCCTACAATGAGCAGTTCTTC

d_gene: .
abundance: many
v_gene: TRBV28
j_gene: TRBJ1-1
CDR3aa: CASSGGFRAFF
CDR3nt: TGTGCCAGCAGTGGGGGTTTTAGGGCTTTCTTT

d_gene: .
abundance: .
v_gene: TRBV7-2
j_gene: TRBJ2-7
CDR3aa: CASSIQQGVSYEQYF
CDR3nt: TGTGCCAGCAGCATTCAACAGGGAGTCTCCTACGAGCAGTACTTC

d_gene: TRBD1
abundance: few
v_gene: TRBV20-1
j_gene: TRBJ2-2
CDR3aa: CSALTGSNTGELFF
CDR3nt: TGCAGTGCTCTGACAGGGTCGAACACCGGGGAGCTGTTTTTT

d_gene: .
abundance: .
v_gene: TRBV7-2
j_gene: TRBJ2-1
CDR3aa: CASSSIPTRGDEQFF
CDR3nt: TGTGCCAGCAGCTCTATTCCGACACGCGGGGATGAGCAGTTCTTC

d_gene: .
abundance: few
v_gene: TRBV7-9
j_gene: TRBJ2-2
CDR3aa: CASSLIGINTGELFF
CDR3nt: TGTGCCAGCAGCTTAATAGGGATAAACACCGGGGAGCTGTTTTTT

d_gene: TRBD1
abundance: many
v_gene: TRBV29-1
j_gene: TRBJ1-1
CDR3aa: CSVGDSRDTEAFF
CDR3nt: TGCAGCGTTGGGGACAGCCGTGACACTGAAGCTTTCTTT

d_gene: TRBD2
abundance: .
v_gene: TRBV14
j_gene: TRBJ2-4
CDR3aa: CASSHGSLRPGLAALAKNIQYF
CDR3nt: TGTGCCAGCAGCCACGGCAGTCTAAGACCGGGACTAGCGGCACTAGCCAAAAACATTCAGTACTTC

d_gene: .
abundance: many
v_gene: TRBV6-5
j_gene: TRBJ2-5
CDR3aa: CASSWPDLRQETQYF
CDR3nt: TGTGCCAGCAGTTGGCCCGATCTTAGGCAAGAGACCCAGTACTTC

d_gene: .
abundance: many
v_gene: TRBV6-5
j_gene: TRBJ2-3
CDR3aa: CASSPRDTTDTQYF
CDR3nt: TGTGCCAGCAGTCCCCGGGACACCACAGATACGCAGTATTTT

d_gene: .
abundance: .
v_gene: TRBV9
j_gene: TRBJ1-2
CDR3aa: CASSVDGGGYTF
CDR3nt: TGTGCCAGCAGCGTGGACGGGGGTGGCTACACCTTC

d_gene: TRBD1
abundance: many
v_gene: TRBV6-5
j_gene: TRBJ2-1
CDR3aa: CASSYDTGVYNEQFF
CDR3nt: TGTGCCAGCAGTTACGACACAGGGGTCTACAATGAGCAGTTCTTC

d_gene: .
abundance: many
v_gene: TRBV6-5
j_gene: TRBJ2-1
CDR3aa: CASRTTSSYNEQFF
CDR3nt: TGTGCCAGCCGCACTACCAGCTCCTACAATGAGCAGTTCTTC

d_gene: TRBD1
abundance: many
v_gene: TRBV20-1
j_gene: TRBJ1-5
CDR3aa: CSASGGLVNQPQHF
CDR3nt: TGCAGTGCATCAGGGGGCTTGGTCAATCAGCCCCAGCATTTT

d_gene: .
abundance: few
v_gene: TRBV28
j_gene: TRBJ2-1
CDR3aa: CASSLELAEQFF
CDR3nt: TGTGCCAGCAGTTTAGAGCTGGCTGAGCAGTTCTTC

d_gene: .
abundance: .
v_gene: TRBV2
j_gene: TRBJ2-5
CDR3aa: CASSATSYQETQYF
CDR3nt: TGTGCCAGCAGCGCTACTTCGTACCAAGAGACCCAGTACTTC

d_gene: .
abundance: .
v_gene: TRBV30
j_gene: TRBJ2-2
CDR3aa: CAWSVGPDNTGELFF
CDR3nt: TGTGCCTGGAGTGTAGGGCCGGACAACACCGGGGAGCTGTTTTTT

d_gene: TRBD1
abundance: many
v_gene: TRBV5-1
j_gene: TRBJ1-2
CDR3aa: CASSPSETGAFWYGYTF
CDR3nt: TGCGCCAGCAGCCCCTCTGAGACAGGGGCCTTTTGGTATGGCTACACCTTC

d_gene: .
abundance: few
v_gene: TRBV11-2
j_gene: TRBJ2-3
CDR3aa: CASSSRGPRRTDTQYF
CDR3nt: TGTGCCAGCAGCTCCCGAGGGCCACGACGGACAGATACGCAGTATTTT

d_gene: TRBD2
abundance: .
v_gene: TRBV9
j_gene: TRBJ2-1
CDR3aa: CASSTSGSSYNEQFF
CDR3nt: TGTGCCAGCAGCACCAGCGGGAGCTCCTACAATGAGCAGTTCTTC